By its share, the clone carrying this T cell receptor beta chain is medium-sized (0.01 to 0.1%). The data stem from a study of T cells generated in artificial thymic organoids. Semi-nested PCR with reverse primers in the TRAC or TRBC constant regions amplified each chain separately. Via MiXCR, TCRdb re-called the 5' RACE reads, giving one row per CDR3 protein. The sample consists of about 9,000 distinct CDR3 sequences, approximately 20% of them appearing once. This CDR3 is 16 amino acids long. V shed 1 base, J shed 5 bases, and the junction held 8 bases outside the gene matches. CDR1 SGHVS and CDR2 FNYEAQ come from the germline V gene.

The chain employs TRBV7-6 and TRBJ2-1, with 7 bases identical to TRBD2. The sequenced sample consisted of naive CD8+ T cells from the thymus. Subset specified: CD3+TCRalphabeta+CD8SP T cells; for blood, CD45RO-CCR7+ naive CD8+ T cells. This TCR derives from a human donor who gave cord blood stem cells for thymic organoid culture, a cardiac surgery patient who gave postnatal thymus, or a blood donor (not recorded which). CDR3 nucleotides: TGTGCCAGCAGCTTAGACCCGAGCGGGGCAAACAATGAGCAGTTCTTC. Its protein is CASSLDPSGANNEQFF.